Listed here are 27 T cell receptor beta chains from one sample, sequenced in a study of blood T cell repertoires in COVID-19. The repertoire was sequenced with immunoSEQ multiplex PCR; TCRdb's copy has only in-frame clones and lacks some. The table includes about 270,000 clones, roughly nine tenths detected once. Sequencing was carried out using peripheral blood. The receptor set was obtained from a man aged 35 to 55 who had recovered from COVID-19.

V usage is TRBV12-2 and J usage is TRBJ2-3; the D call in the table, TRBD2, was not verified against the DNA. TRBV12-2 is flagged as a pseudogene. There are 15 residues in the CDR3. In nucleotides, the CDR3 is TGTGCAAGTCGCCCCACAATGCGGGGCACAGATACGCAGTATTTT. It encodes CASRPTMRGTDTQYF.

V usage is TRBV19 and J usage is TRBJ1-3; possible D gene TRBD1, 5 bases. With 5 bases removed from V and 9 bases from J, the gap between germline ends came to 14 bases. Germline V gene data show CDR1 as LNHDA and CDR2 as SQIVND (reference sequence). The CDR3 is 13 residues long. The DNA for the CDR3 is TGTGCCAGTAGTCTCGGCCCTAGGGGCACCATATATTTT. Translation: CASSLGPRGTIYF.

The CDR3 reads CASSHLKQGEGEKLFF. DNA for the CDR3: TGTGCCAGCAGCCACCTCAAACAGGGCGAGGGCGAAAAACTGTTTTTT. This chain uses TRBV3-1 (or the pseudogene TRBV3-2) with TRBJ1-4, with TRBD1 as a possible D gene (6 bases). The germline V and J ends were trimmed by 3 bases and 8 bases, with 19 bases remaining between them. Per the germline V gene, CDR1 is LGHDT and CDR2 is YNNKEL (reference sequence). CDR3 length equals 16 residues.

This clone was counted once. The J gene is TRBJ2-2, the V gene TRBV7-3; 7 bases match TRBD1. Germline CDR1 reads SGHTA; CDR2 reads FQGTGA. The CDR3 totals 16 residues. Unmatched junction bases numbered 9, after V lost 4 bases and J lost 4 bases. DNA of the CDR3: TGTGCCAGCAGCTCGGGACAGACCCGGGGCACCGGGGAGCTGTTTTTT. Residues: CASSSGQTRGTGELFF.

CDR3 DNA: TGTGCCAGCAGCTTAGAGGGGAAGGCGACAGATACGCAGTATTTT. Translated: CASSLEGKATDTQYF. V and J are TRBV7-9 and TRBJ2-3, with D tentatively TRBD1 (5 bases). The germline gives CDR1 SEHNR, CDR2 FQNEAQ (reference sequence). This CDR3 spans 15 amino acids. The germline V and J ends were trimmed by 1 base and 3 bases, with 11 bases remaining between them. Full variable domain (remainder filled in from reference TRBV7-9 and TRBJ2-3): DTGVSQNPRHKITKRGQNVTFRCDPISEHNRLYWYRQTLGQGPEFLTYFQNEAQLEKSRLLSDRFSAERPKGSFSTLEIQRTEQGDSAMYLCASSLEGKATDTQYFGPGTRLTVL.

This chain links TRBV11-2 with TRBJ2-5, with D unresolved. The CDR3 runs to 13 residues. The germline V gene encodes CDR1 SGHAT and CDR2 FQNNGV. The V gene lost 2 bases and the J gene lost 7 bases, with 11 bases spanning the gap. This chain's CDR3 is CASSLKAGRTQYF. CDR3 bases: TGTGCCAGCAGCTTAAAAGCCGGTCGGACCCAGTACTTC.

This CDR3 is CASRRGFLSNAASDTQYF. DNA of the CDR3: TGTGCCAGCAGGAGGGGGTTTTTGAGTAACGCGGCCTCAGATACGCAGTATTTT. This chain uses TRBV9 with TRBJ2-3; the D gene is possibly TRBD1 (6 bases). The CDR3 has 18 residues. Germline CDR1 SGDLS, CDR2 YYNGEE. Trimming pared 5 bases from V and 4 bases from J, leaving 26 bases between.

The chain recombines TRBV7-2 with TRBJ1-6; 8 nucleotides align to TRBD1. The CDR3 runs to 14 residues. Trimming took 5 bases from V and 8 from J; bases not matched to a gene: 5. Germline-derived CDR1 and CDR2 are SGHTA and FQGNSA. The CDR3 DNA is TGTGCCAGCAGCCTACAGGGGGGGGATTCACCCCTCCACTTT. Protein: CASSLQGGDSPLHF.

This clone was seen just once. The chain is built from TRBV4-2 and TRBJ1-2, with TRBD1 as a possible D gene (5 bases). V shed 0 bases and J shed 4 bases, with 6 bases lying between them. This CDR3 has 13 residues. Germline-derived CDR1 and CDR2 are LGHNA and YNFKEQ. As DNA, the CDR3 is TGTGCCAGCAGCCAAGACAGGGCCTATGGCTACACCTTC. This encodes CASSQDRAYGYTF.

V is TRBV25-1 and J is TRBJ1-1; TRBD1 aligns across 7 bases. This CDR3 spans 14 amino acids. Trimming removed 3 bases from V and 1 base from J; junction bases left unmatched: 2. CDR1 is MGHDK and CDR2 is SYGVNS in the germline V gene. DNA for the CDR3: TGTGCCAGCAGTGAGACAGGGTGGAACACTGAAGCTTTCTTT. Protein product: CASSETGWNTEAFF.

This clone was seen once. V usage is TRBV5-1 and J usage is TRBJ2-7; 8 bases line up with TRBD2. V shed 3 bases, J shed 2 bases, and the junction held 4 bases outside the gene matches. Germline CDR1 SGHRS, CDR2 YFSETQ. This CDR3 has 14 residues. CDR3 amino acids: CASSSAGVAYEQYF. As DNA, the CDR3 is TGCGCCAGCAGCTCAGCGGGGGTCGCCTACGAGCAGTACTTC.

This clone was observed a few times. The chain recombines TRBV2 with TRBJ1-2; possibly TRBD1 for D (6 bases). The CDR3 spans 14 residues. Germline CDR1 and CDR2: SNHLY and FYNNEI. With 8 bases removed from V and 0 bases from J, the gap between germline ends came to 13 bases. CDR3 nucleotides: TGTGCCAGCTCTGGGACACGAGCTAACTATGGCTACACCTTC. Amino acid sequence: CASSGTRANYGYTF.

The gene calls are TRBV19 and TRBJ2-3, with TRBD1 as a possible D gene (5 bases). CDR1 LNHDA and CDR2 SQIVND come from the germline V gene (reference sequence). Trimming left V 2 bases short and J 4 bases short, with 7 bases between. The CDR3 has 13 amino acids. CDR3 in DNA: TGTGCCAGTAGTATAAAAGGGGCAGATACGCAGTATTTT. Protein: CASSIKGADTQYF. Complete variable domain (other parts from reference TRBV19 and TRBJ2-3): DGGITQSPKYLFRKEGQNVTLSCEQNLNHDAMYWYRQDPGQGLRLIYYSQIVNDFQKGDIAEGYSVSREKKESFPLTVTSAQKNPTAFYLCASSIKGADTQYFGPGTRLTVL.

Concerning this clone: Within the sample, other DNA sequences also encode this same CDR3. The chain links TRBV6-2 or TRBV6-3 to TRBJ2-7; the D is unclear. There are 12 residues in the CDR3. With 0 bases removed from V and 3 bases from J, the gap between germline ends came to 3 bases. The germline V gene has CDR1 MNHEY and CDR2 SVGEGT. The CDR3 DNA follows: TGTGCCAGCAGTTACTCGAGCTACGAGCAGTACTTC. Amino acids: CASSYSSYEQYF.

The rearrangement uses TRBV7-2 and TRBJ1-1, with 7 positions matching TRBD1. CDR1 is SGHTA, CDR2 FQGNSA, per germline. CDR3 size: 14 residues. The V gene end was trimmed by 5 bases and the J gene end by 4 bases; junction bases not matched to a gene: 7. The CDR3 region has the DNA TGTGCCAGCAGCCTCCGACAGGGTGGCACTGAAGCTTTCTTT. It encodes CASSLRQGGTEAFF.

The chain is built from TRBV30 and TRBJ2-7; 10 nucleotides agree with TRBD2. CDR3 length equals 15 residues. The V segment lost 2 bases and the J segment 3 bases; nucleotides outside the gene matches: 7. CDR1 and CDR2 from the germline V gene are GTSNPN and SVGIG (reference sequence). The CDR3 sequence: CAWSRGSGRGYEQYF. The CDR3 nucleotides are TGTGCCTGGAGTCGGGGGAGCGGGAGGGGCTACGAGCAGTACTTC.

The chain couples TRBV14 to TRBJ2-1; D might be TRBD2 (6 bases). V lost 2 bases to trimming and J lost 4 bases, with 12 bases between them. The CDR3 length is 15 residues. Germline V gene sequence: CDR1 SGHDN, CDR2 FVKESK. CDR3 region: CASSQQRAAYNEQFF. The CDR3 nucleotides are TGTGCCAGCAGCCAACAGCGGGCGGCGTACAATGAGCAGTTCTTC. The variable domain in full, completed from reference TRBV14 and TRBJ2-1, reads EAGVTQFPSHSVIEKGQTVTLRCDPISGHDNLYWYRRVMGKEIKFLLHFVKESKQDESGMPNNRFLAERTGGTYSTLKVQPAELEDSGVYFCASSQQRAAYNEQFFGPGTRLTVL.

Worth noting for this clone: Other DNA sequences from this sample encode an identical CDR3 as well. The rearrangement uses TRBV18 and TRBJ2-2; 9 nucleotides line up with TRBD1. CDR3 length: 15 amino acids. V was pared by 6 bases and J by 2 bases, with 4 bases of the junction left unmatched. Germline V gene data show CDR1 as KGHSH and CDR2 as LQKENI. CDR3 DNA sequence: TGTGCCAGCTCGCCGGGACAGGGCAACACCGGGGAGCTGTTTTTT. Protein: CASSPGQGNTGELFF.

The chain has TRBV19 and TRBJ2-7, with 10 bases matching TRBD1. In germline, CDR1 is LNHDA, CDR2 SQIVND (reference sequence). The CDR3 extends over 14 amino acids. The junction had 8 bases not matched to a gene; V was cut back by 6 bases and J by 6 bases. The CDR3 loop is CASSPGQGFSEQYF. DNA of the CDR3: TGTGCCAGTAGCCCGGGACAGGGGTTCTCCGAGCAGTACTTC.

This clone was detected once. This chain uses TRBV14 with TRBJ2-3; possibly TRBD2 for D (5 bases). The V and J ends lost 5 bases and 2 bases respectively, with 8 bases between them. The CDR3 is made up of 13 amino acids. Germline assignment: CDR1 SGHDN and CDR2 FVKESK. The CDR3 nucleotides read TGTGCCAGCAGCGAGCGGTTCACAGATACGCAGTATTTT. It is translated as CASSERFTDTQYF.

This chain uses TRBV19 with TRBJ1-5; D not resolved. Germline V CDR1 and CDR2: LNHDA, SQIVND (reference sequence). Trimming took off 3 bases at V and 2 bases at J, with 11 bases between the two ends. CDR3 size: 15 residues. This CDR3 is CASSIAGSRNQPQHF. The CDR3 DNA reads as TGTGCCAGTAGTATTGCGGGCTCTCGCAATCAGCCCCAGCATTTT.

This clone was detected once. The genes are TRBV7-8 and TRBJ1-5; D perhaps matches TRBD1 (5 bases). The V gene's germline CDR1 is SGHVS and CDR2 FQNEAQ. This CDR3 has 16 amino acids. V was cut by 5 bases and J by 0 bases, with 14 bases left in between. Here the CDR3 reads CASSLGGIYSNQPQHF. In DNA, the CDR3 is TGTGCCAGCAGCCTGGGGGGGATTTATAGCAATCAGCCCCAGCATTTT.

V and J are TRBV19 and TRBJ2-7; tentatively, D is TRBD2 (5 bases). Germline-derived CDR1 and CDR2 are LNHDA and SQIVND (reference sequence). The CDR3 totals 15 residues. With 3 bases removed from V and 3 bases from J, the gap between germline ends came to 15 bases. The CDR3 region has the DNA TGTGCCAGTAGTATCAGGCCAGGAGGCTACTACGAGCAGTACTTC. Translation gives CASSIRPGGYYEQYF.

The chain joins TRBV10-1 to TRBJ2-7, with 13 nucleotides matching TRBD2. CDR3 length: 18 amino acids. Trimming at V came to 0 bases and at J to 0 bases, leaving 5 bases not matched to a gene. The V gene's germline CDR1 is WNHNN and CDR2 SYGVQD (reference sequence). CDR3 coding DNA: TGCGCCAGCAGTGAGTCCGGGAGGACTAGCGGGAGCTCCTACGAGCAGTACTTC. It is translated as CASSESGRTSGSSYEQYF.

The chain joins TRBV2 to TRBJ1-2; D might be TRBD1 (6 bases). V was cut by 5 bases and J by 8 bases, with 18 bases left in between. Germline V gives CDR1 SNHLY, CDR2 FYNNEI. CDR3 length: 14 residues. The CDR3 bases are TGTGCCAGCAGTCCCGGGACACCTGTCCGGGGCTACACCTTC. Protein sequence: CASSPGTPVRGYTF.

J is TRBJ2-4 and V is TRBV6-2 or TRBV6-3; 16 bases line up with TRBD2. This CDR3 spans 19 amino acids. The germline V gene encodes CDR1 MNHEY and CDR2 SVGEGT. Unmatched junction bases numbered 6, after V lost 4 bases and J lost 0 bases. The CDR3 is CASSLGLAGGILAKNIQYF. Here the CDR3 DNA reads TGTGCCAGCAGTTTGGGACTAGCGGGAGGGATATTAGCCAAAAACATTCAGTACTTC.

The V gene is TRBV6-5, the J gene TRBJ2-3; TRBD1 is a possible D gene (6 bases). V was cut by 0 bases and J by 4 bases, with 8 bases left in between. The CDR3 is 14 residues long. Germline V gives CDR1 MNHEY, CDR2 SVGAGI. The CDR3 DNA follows: TGTGCCAGCAGTTACTCGAAGGGGGCAGATACGCAGTATTTT. This sequence encodes CASSYSKGADTQYF.